A single sample is the source of the 28 T cell receptor beta chains below, sequenced in a study of response to subunit inactivated influenza vaccine. TCRdb re-called the RT-PCR reads with MiXCR, one entry per CDR3 protein. In the table there are about 160,000 distinct CDR3 sequences, about 10% of which are singletons. Material: CD8+ T cells sorted from PBMCs, obtained roughly 24 months after vaccination. All receptors derive from a man aged 50-75 years who received an inactivated influenza vaccine.

The chain has TRBV5-6 and TRBJ2-1; a possible D gene is TRBD2 (7 bases). The CDR3 has 16 amino acids. CDR1 and CDR2 (germline): SGHDT, YYEEEE. V was trimmed by 0 bases and J by 5 bases, leaving 15 bases between them. The CDR3 region is CASSLVYGGGNNEQFF. The CDR3 DNA follows: TGTGCCAGCAGCTTGGTCTATGGGGGGGGCAACAATGAGCAGTTCTTC.

This clonotype was seen a handful of times. The chain employs TRBV12-3 or TRBV12-4 and TRBJ2-2, with 7 nucleotides matching TRBD1. The CDR3 covers 15 residues. V was clipped by 8 bases and J by 1 base; unmatched bases: 7. This CDR3 reads CASAIDRENTGELFF. The CDR3, as DNA: TGTGCCAGCGCTATTGACAGGGAGAACACCGGGGAGCTGTTTTTT.

The table lists this clonotype with a few counts. The V call is TRBV29-1, the J call TRBJ1-1; D remains unclear. The CDR3 consists of 10 residues. Germline CDR1 SQVTM, CDR2 ANQGSEA. V was trimmed by 7 bases and J by 2 bases, leaving 5 bases between them. CDR3 nucleotide sequence: TGCAGCGCCCAAAACACTGAAGCTTTCTTT. Translating it yields CSAQNTEAFF.

The chain links TRBV9 to TRBJ2-1, with unresolved D. This CDR3 spans 11 amino acids. Trimming removed 5 bases at V and 9 bases at J, with 9 bases between. The germline V gene has CDR1 SGDLS and CDR2 YYNGEE. The CDR3 here is CASSVGVEQFF. DNA of the CDR3: TGTGCCAGCAGTGTCGGCGTTGAGCAGTTCTTC.

This clonotype has more than one count but fewer than ten. The genes are TRBV9 and TRBJ2-1; D is possibly TRBD2 (6 bases). The germline V and J ends were trimmed by 3 bases and 6 bases, with 13 bases remaining between them. CDR3 length: 14 residues. The germline V gene has CDR1 SGDLS and CDR2 YYNGEE. The CDR3 spells CASSEDGSLNEQFF. The CDR3 nucleotides read TGTGCCAGCAGCGAGGACGGGAGTCTCAATGAGCAGTTCTTC.

The chain couples TRBV12-3 or TRBV12-4 to TRBJ2-2; 8 bases map to TRBD2. The V gene end was trimmed by 3 bases and the J gene end by 11 bases; junction bases not matched to a gene: 8. This CDR3 has 14 amino acids. CDR3 sequence (DNA): TGTGCCAGCAGTTTTGGGACTAGAACCTGCGAGCTGTTTTTT. It encodes CASSFGTRTCELFF.

This clonotype was seen more than once but under ten times. The V gene is TRBV9, the J gene TRBJ2-1; D is tentatively TRBD1 or TRBD2 (6 bases each). Germline CDR1 and CDR2: SGDLS and YYNGEE. The CDR3 is 15 residues long. V dropped 3 bases and J dropped 7 bases, with 17 bases sitting between them. DNA for the CDR3: TGTGCCAGCAGCGGGGGGGCCGGAGTGTTAAATGAGCAGTTCTTC. Its translation: CASSGGAGVLNEQFF.

At least ten counts were recorded for this clonotype. The V and J genes are TRBV12-3 or TRBV12-4 and TRBJ2-5, with 9 bases matching TRBD2. The CDR3 runs 18 residues. V shed 7 bases and J 3 bases; nucleotides not matched to a gene: 18. CDR3 residues: CASTLLWRGGVSKETQYF. The CDR3 region has the DNA TGTGCCAGCACCCTCCTCTGGCGCGGGGGGGTTTCTAAAGAGACCCAGTACTTC.

CDR3: CASSLLTSGRYEQYF. CDR3 sequence (DNA): TGTGCCAGCAGCTTATTAACTAGCGGGAGGTACGAGCAGTACTTC. The chain recombines TRBV7-9 with TRBJ2-7; 12 positions agree with TRBD2. V was pared by 2 bases and J by 4 bases, with 3 bases of the junction left unmatched. Germline V gene sequence: CDR1 SEHNR, CDR2 FQNEAQ (reference sequence). CDR3 length: 15 residues. Drawing the rest from reference TRBV7-9 and TRBJ2-7, the complete variable domain is DTGVSQNPRHKITKRGQNVTFRCDPISEHNRLYWYRQTLGQGPEFLTYFQNEAQLEKSRLLSDRFSAERPKGSFSTLEIQRTEQGDSAMYLCASSLLTSGRYEQYFGPGTRLTVT.

V is TRBV11-2 and J is TRBJ2-7; weak D call: TRBD1 (5 bases). V was trimmed by 0 bases and J by 3 bases, leaving 15 bases between them. The germline V gene encodes CDR1 SGHAT and CDR2 FQNNGV. This CDR3 spans 16 amino acids. The CDR3 sequence is CASSLEYSDTFYEQYF. CDR3 DNA sequence: TGTGCCAGCAGCTTAGAGTATTCGGACACCTTCTACGAGCAGTACTTC.

The J gene is TRBJ2-3, the V gene TRBV28; D gene ambiguous. Trimming took off 5 bases at V and 0 bases at J, with 9 bases between the two ends. The CDR3 contains 14 residues. The germline CDR1 and CDR2 sequences are MDHEN and SYDVKM. Here the CDR3 reads CASSTDTSTDTQYF. The CDR3 bases are TGTGCCAGCAGTACTGACACCAGCACAGATACGCAGTATTTT.

V and J are TRBV6-2 or TRBV6-3 and TRBJ2-7; D possibly corresponds to TRBD2 (5 bases). Trimming removed 2 bases from V and 0 bases from J, with 8 bases in between. The germline CDR1 and CDR2 sequences are MNHEY and SVGEGT. This CDR3 region has 14 residues. The CDR3 DNA is TGTGCCAGCAGTTACAAAGGGAGCTCCTACGAGCAGTACTTC. Its translation is CASSYKGSSYEQYF.

J is TRBJ1-5 and V is TRBV2; D perhaps matches TRBD1 (6 bases). The CDR3 length is 15 residues. The germline V gene encodes CDR1 SNHLY and CDR2 FYNNEI. The germline V and J ends were trimmed by 2 bases and 1 base, with 9 bases remaining between them. The CDR3: CASSERGWSNQPQHF. The CDR3 DNA follows: TGTGCCAGCAGTGAAAGGGGGTGGAGCAATCAGCCCCAGCATTTT. Supplemented by reference TRBV2 and TRBJ1-5, the full variable domain reads EPEVTQTPSHQVTQMGQEVILRCVPISNHLYFYWYRQILGQKVEFLVSFYNNEISEKSEIFDDQFSVERPDGSNFTLKIRSTKLEDSAMYFCASSERGWSNQPQHFGDGTRLSIL.

This clonotype appeared many times. The chain joins TRBV4-3 to TRBJ2-4; the D is unclear. Per the germline V gene, CDR1 is LGHNA and CDR2 is YSLEER. The V gene lost 0 bases and the J gene lost 0 bases, with 6 bases spanning the gap. The CDR3 spans 15 residues. The CDR3 nucleotides read TGCGCCAGCAGCCAAGATGGGGTAGCCAAAAACATTCAGTACTTC. Its protein product is CASSQDGVAKNIQYF.

This sequence joins TRBV12-3 or TRBV12-4 and TRBJ2-6; 9 bases fit TRBD2. V was clipped by 1 base and J by 0 bases; unmatched bases: 10. This CDR3 is 20 amino acids long. CDR3 nucleotides: TGTGCCAGCAGTTTAGTTATAGCGGGGGCCCAATTCTCTGGGGCCAACGTCCTGACTTTC. This gives the protein CASSLVIAGAQFSGANVLTF.

This clonotype was seen a few times. The chain couples TRBV4-3 to TRBJ2-1, with D unclear. V dropped 0 bases and J dropped 6 bases, with 12 bases sitting between them. The V gene's germline CDR1 is LGHNA and CDR2 YSLEER. CDR3 length equals 15 residues. The CDR3 sequence is CASSQEWPVGNEQFF. The CDR3 nucleotides read TGCGCCAGCAGCCAAGAATGGCCGGTAGGCAATGAGCAGTTCTTC.

The V call is TRBV2, the J call TRBJ2-7, with D perhaps TRBD1 (5 bases). Germline CDR1 is SNHLY and CDR2 is FYNNEI. V was clipped by 11 bases and J by 3 bases, with 26 bases between them. The CDR3 has 16 amino acids. CDR3 DNA sequence: TGTGCCTGCATTAACTGGTCAGGGAAAAACGACTACGAGCAGTACTTC. Its protein product is CACINWSGKNDYEQYF.

The V call is TRBV5-1, the J call TRBJ1-1; no definite D call. Per the germline V gene, CDR1 is SGHRS and CDR2 is YFSETQ. V lost 4 bases and J 0 bases, leaving 19 bases between the germline ends. CDR3 length equals 17 residues. CDR3 in amino acids: CASSRSGSASMNTEAFF. CDR3 bases: TGCGCCAGCAGCCGGTCGGGGTCCGCATCCATGAACACTGAAGCTTTCTTT.

This clonotype has a count of ten or more. The chain is built from TRBV9 and TRBJ2-3; D remains unclear. Germline V gene data show CDR1 as SGDLS and CDR2 as YYNGEE. V was pared by 0 bases and J by 0 bases, with 8 bases between. The CDR3 spans 15 residues. The CDR3: CASSVEGPSTDTQYF. The CDR3 bases are TGTGCCAGCAGCGTAGAAGGTCCTAGCACAGATACGCAGTATTTT.

The rearrangement joins TRBV19 to TRBJ2-1; TRBD2 matches at 7 bases. The J segment lost 4 bases and the V segment lost 0 bases, leaving 12 bases of the junction unmatched. CDR1 LNHDA and CDR2 SQIVND come from the germline V gene (reference sequence). The CDR3 has 18 residues. CDR3 residues: CASSIDRYGGRDYNEQFF. The CDR3 nucleotides read TGTGCCAGTAGTATAGATCGTTACGGCGGGAGAGATTACAATGAGCAGTTCTTC.

This clonotype showed up just a few times. V is TRBV7-9 and J is TRBJ2-5, with D perhaps TRBD1 or TRBD2 (5 bases each). This CDR3 has 13 amino acids. V dropped 7 bases and J dropped 4 bases, with 13 bases sitting between them. CDR1 and CDR2 from the germline V gene are SEHNR and FQNEAQ (reference sequence). CDR3 region: CASTRGDRETQYF. Here the CDR3 DNA reads TGTGCCAGCACCCGAGGGGACCGAGAGACCCAGTACTTC. Full variable domain (remainder filled in from reference TRBV7-9 and TRBJ2-5): DTGVSQNPRHKITKRGQNVTFRCDPISEHNRLYWYRQTLGQGPEFLTYFQNEAQLEKSRLLSDRFSAERPKGSFSTLEIQRTEQGDSAMYLCASTRGDRETQYFGPGTRLLVL.

V and J are TRBV7-9 and TRBJ2-7, with 7 positions matching TRBD1. After removal of 5 bases from V and 1 base from J, the junction contained 5 bases not matched to a gene. Germline V gene sequence: CDR1 SEHNR, CDR2 FQNEAQ (reference sequence). This CDR3 has 14 residues. DNA of the CDR3: TGTGCCAGCAGCGACAGGGCTAAATCCTACGAGCAGTACTTC. Translation: CASSDRAKSYEQYF.

In this sample, this clonotype turned up many times. The chain carries TRBV12-3 or TRBV12-4 and TRBJ2-5; 9 bases line up with TRBD1. The CDR3 sequence is 16 residues long. With 5 bases clipped from V and 3 bases from J, the junction kept 10 bases outside the gene matches. CDR3 bases: TGTGCCAGCAGTCCCTCTCACAGGGGGCCAAAAGAGACCCAGTACTTC. This encodes CASSPSHRGPKETQYF.

The chain is built from TRBV29-1 and TRBJ1-2; D possibly corresponds to TRBD1 (5 bases). The CDR3 spans 12 residues. The germline V gene encodes CDR1 SQVTM and CDR2 ANQGSEA. Trimming pared 6 bases from V and 2 bases from J, leaving 10 bases between. CDR3 loop: CSVPGGNYGYTF. The CDR3 DNA sequence: TGCAGCGTCCCCGGGGGGAACTATGGCTACACCTTC.

The chain employs TRBV6-1 and TRBJ2-3, with 9 bases identical to TRBD2. The CDR3 is 16 amino acids. V lost 6 bases, J lost 6 bases, and 13 bases stayed unmatched. CDR1 is MNHNS and CDR2 is SASEGT in the germline V gene. The CDR3 sequence is CASSRLLAGLSDTQYF. CDR3 in DNA: TGTGCCAGCAGCCGCCTTCTAGCGGGGCTCAGCGATACGCAGTATTTT.

This chain joins TRBV24-1 and TRBJ1-2; D ambiguous. This CDR3 has 14 amino acids. Between the trimmed V and J ends, which lost 3 bases and 7 bases, there was a span of 14 bases. The germline V gene encodes CDR1 KGHDR and CDR2 SFDVKD. For the CDR3, the DNA is TGTGCCACCAGTGATGTGGGGTCGGACTGTGGCTACACCTTC. This sequence encodes CATSDVGSDCGYTF.

V gene TRBV27 combines with J gene TRBJ1-1; D is unresolved. This CDR3 has 14 amino acids. Trimming took 6 bases from V and 1 from J, leaving 12 bases between them. Per germline, CDR1 MNHEY and CDR2 SMNVEV (reference sequence). The CDR3, as DNA: TGTGCCAGCAGCCCAACGTGGGGGAACACTGAAGCTTTCTTT. Translating gives CASSPTWGNTEAFF.

This chain connects TRBV20-1 to TRBJ2-7; TRBD2 aligns across 8 bases. The ends lost 5 bases at V and 4 bases at J; junction bases unmatched: 16. Germline CDR1 DFQATT, CDR2 SNEGSKA (reference sequence). This CDR3 has 16 amino acids. CDR3: CSARGGGRLPKYEQYF. For the CDR3, the DNA is TGCAGTGCTCGCGGCGGGGGGCGGCTACCGAAGTACGAGCAGTACTTC.